The sequence of this T cell receptor (beta chain) was determined in a study of cytomegalovirus exposure and HLA in healthy donors. Findings of the study overall: Most TCR beta V segments were productive about 90% or about 30% of the time in an earlier analysis. Some public TCRs appeared in many individuals, while most sequences were rare.

Germline V gene lookup returns CDR1 MNHEY and CDR2 SVGAGI. V lost 8 bases, J lost 0 bases, and 16 bases lay in between. The CDR3 is 15 residues long. Unrecorded immune exposures were likely, despite nominal health at sampling. PCR employed 60 Vbeta and 13 Jbeta primers. The method was immunoSEQ multiplex PCR; TCRdb's version includes in-frame clones alone and lacks a portion of them. Among 100,000 or so clones, approximately 81% were seen once, and the ten largest hold about 4%. Turning to this clone: What it recognizes is unknown.

J is TRBJ1-2 and V is TRBV6-5, with a possible D match to TRBD1 (6 bases). The sample consisted of PBMCs. This clonotype originated in a female donor in good health and CMV-seropositive. The CDR3 here is CASARRQASNYGYTF. CDR3 coding DNA: TGTGCCAGCGCCCGTCGACAGGCTTCTAACTATGGCTACACCTTC.